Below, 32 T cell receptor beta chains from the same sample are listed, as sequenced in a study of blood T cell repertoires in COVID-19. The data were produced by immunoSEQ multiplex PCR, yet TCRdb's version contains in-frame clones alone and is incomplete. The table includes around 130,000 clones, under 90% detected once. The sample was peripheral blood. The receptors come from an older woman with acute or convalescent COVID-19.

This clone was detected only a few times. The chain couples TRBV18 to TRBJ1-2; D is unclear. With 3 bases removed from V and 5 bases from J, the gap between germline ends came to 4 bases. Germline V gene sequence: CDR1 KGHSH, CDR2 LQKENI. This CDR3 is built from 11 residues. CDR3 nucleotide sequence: TGTGCCAGCTCACCCGGGTATGGCTACACCTTC. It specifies CASSPGYGYTF.

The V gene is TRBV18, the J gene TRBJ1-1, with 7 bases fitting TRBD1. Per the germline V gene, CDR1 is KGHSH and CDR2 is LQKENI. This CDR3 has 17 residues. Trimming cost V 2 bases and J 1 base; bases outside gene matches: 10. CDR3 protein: CASSPGSGGRKNTEAFF. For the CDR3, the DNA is TGTGCCAGCTCACCAGGGTCAGGGGGAAGGAAGAACACTGAAGCTTTCTTT.

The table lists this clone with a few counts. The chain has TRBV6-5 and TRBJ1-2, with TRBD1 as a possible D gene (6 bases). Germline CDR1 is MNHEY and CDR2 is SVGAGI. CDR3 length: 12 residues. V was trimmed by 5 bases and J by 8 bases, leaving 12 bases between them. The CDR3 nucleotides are TGTGCCAGCAGTCTCCAGGGGAACGGCTACACCTTC. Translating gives CASSLQGNGYTF.

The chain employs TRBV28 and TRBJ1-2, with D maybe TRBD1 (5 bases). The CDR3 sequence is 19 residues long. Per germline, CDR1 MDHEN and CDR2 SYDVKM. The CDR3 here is CAAAGFFGADLGSYYGYTF. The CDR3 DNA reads TGTGCGGCGGCCGGGTTTTTTGGGGCCGATCTGGGCAGCTACTATGGCTACACCTTC.

The CDR3: CASTEGQGVVFGYTF. CDR3 in DNA: TGTGCCAGCACAGAAGGACAGGGGGTTGTTTTCGGCTACACCTTC. J is TRBJ1-2 and V is TRBV5-4; TRBD1 aligns across 10 bases. The CDR3 has 15 amino acids. CDR1 and CDR2 from the germline V gene are SGHNT and YYREEE (reference sequence). J was trimmed by 8 bases and V by 6 bases; bases with no gene match: 13.

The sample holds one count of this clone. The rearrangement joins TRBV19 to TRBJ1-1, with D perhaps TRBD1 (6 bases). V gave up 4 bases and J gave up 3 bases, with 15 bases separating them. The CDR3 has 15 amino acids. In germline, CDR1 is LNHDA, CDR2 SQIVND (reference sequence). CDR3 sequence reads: CASSRAGVSYTEAFF. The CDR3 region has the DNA TGTGCCAGTAGTAGGGCAGGGGTGTCGTACACTGAAGCTTTCTTT.

The DNA of the CDR3 is TGTGCCAGCAGTGAAGTCGTAAACACCGGGGAGCTGTTTTTT. As protein: CASSEVVNTGELFF. The rearrangement uses TRBV6-1 and TRBJ2-2, with no clear D. Germline-derived CDR1 and CDR2 are MNHNS and SASEGT. The CDR3 has 14 amino acids. Trimming took off 1 base at V and 2 bases at J, with 5 bases between the two ends.

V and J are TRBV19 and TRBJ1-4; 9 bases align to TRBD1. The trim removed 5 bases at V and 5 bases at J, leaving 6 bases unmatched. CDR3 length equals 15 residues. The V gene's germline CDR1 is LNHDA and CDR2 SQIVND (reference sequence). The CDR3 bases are TGTGCCAGTAGTCCGAGACAGGGGGAAAATGAAAAACTGTTTTTT. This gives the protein CASSPRQGENEKLFF.

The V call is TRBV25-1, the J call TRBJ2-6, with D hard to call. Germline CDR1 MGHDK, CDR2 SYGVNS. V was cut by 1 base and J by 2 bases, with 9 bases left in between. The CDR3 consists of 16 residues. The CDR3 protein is CASSESYRAGANVLTF. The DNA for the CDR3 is TGTGCCAGCAGTGAATCATACCGGGCTGGGGCCAACGTCCTGACTTTC.

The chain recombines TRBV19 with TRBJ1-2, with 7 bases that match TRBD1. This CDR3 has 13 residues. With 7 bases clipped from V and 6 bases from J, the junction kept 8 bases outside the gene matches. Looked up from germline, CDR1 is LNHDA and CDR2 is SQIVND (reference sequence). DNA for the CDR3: TGTGCCAGTACTCCCCAGGGGGGTCATGGCTACACCTTC. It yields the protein CASTPQGGHGYTF.

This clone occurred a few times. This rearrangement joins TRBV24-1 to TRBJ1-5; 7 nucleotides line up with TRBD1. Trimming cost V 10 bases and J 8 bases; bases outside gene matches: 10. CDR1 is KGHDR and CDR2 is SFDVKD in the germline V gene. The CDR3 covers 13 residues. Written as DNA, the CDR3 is TGTGCCACAAAGAAAGGGGGCGTGGAGCCCCAGCATTTT. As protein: CATKKGGVEPQHF.

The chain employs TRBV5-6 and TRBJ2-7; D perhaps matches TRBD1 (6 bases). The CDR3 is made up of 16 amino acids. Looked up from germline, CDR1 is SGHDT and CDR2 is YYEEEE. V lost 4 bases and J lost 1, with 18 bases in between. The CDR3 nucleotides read TGTGCCAGCAGCCCCCTGGCGCGGACAGCGTCCTACGAGCAGTACTTC. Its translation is CASSPLARTASYEQYF.

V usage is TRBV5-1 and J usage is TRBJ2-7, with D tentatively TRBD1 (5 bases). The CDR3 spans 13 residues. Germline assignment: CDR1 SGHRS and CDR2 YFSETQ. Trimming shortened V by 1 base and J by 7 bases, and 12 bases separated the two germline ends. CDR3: CASSLYQGREQYF. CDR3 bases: TGCGCCAGCAGCTTGTATCAGGGTAGAGAGCAGTACTTC.

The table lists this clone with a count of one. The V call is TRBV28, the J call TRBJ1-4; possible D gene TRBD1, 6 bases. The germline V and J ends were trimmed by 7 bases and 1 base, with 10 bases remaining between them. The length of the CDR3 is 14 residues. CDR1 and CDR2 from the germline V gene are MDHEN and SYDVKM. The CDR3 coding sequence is TGTGCCAGCAAGGGGGGGGGAACTAATGAAAAACTGTTTTTT. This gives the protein CASKGGGTNEKLFF.

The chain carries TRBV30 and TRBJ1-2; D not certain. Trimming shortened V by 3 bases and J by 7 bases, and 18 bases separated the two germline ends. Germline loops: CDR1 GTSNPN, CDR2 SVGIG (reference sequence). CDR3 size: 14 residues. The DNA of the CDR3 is TGTGCCTGGAGGGGTGGACCGAAGCGGGTTGGCTACACCTTC. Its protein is CAWRGGPKRVGYTF.

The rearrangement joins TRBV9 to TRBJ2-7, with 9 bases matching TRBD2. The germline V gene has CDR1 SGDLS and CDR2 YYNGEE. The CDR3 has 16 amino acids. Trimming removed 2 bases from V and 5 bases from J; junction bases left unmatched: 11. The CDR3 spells CASSVFPGTSFHEQYF. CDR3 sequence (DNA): TGTGCCAGCAGCGTTTTTCCCGGGACTAGCTTCCACGAGCAGTACTTC. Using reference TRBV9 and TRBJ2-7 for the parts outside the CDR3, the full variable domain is DSGVTQTPKHLITATGQRVTLRCSPRSGDLSVYWYQQSLDQGLQFLIQYYNGEERAKGNILERFSAQQFPDLHSELNLSSLELGDSALYFCASSVFPGTSFHEQYFGPGTRLTVT.

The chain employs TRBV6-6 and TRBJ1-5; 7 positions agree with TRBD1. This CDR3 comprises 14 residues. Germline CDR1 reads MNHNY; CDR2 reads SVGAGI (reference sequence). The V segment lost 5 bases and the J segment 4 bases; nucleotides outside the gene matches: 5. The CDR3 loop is CASSTGVTNQPQHF. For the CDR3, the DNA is TGTGCCAGCAGTACAGGGGTAACGAATCAGCCCCAGCATTTT.

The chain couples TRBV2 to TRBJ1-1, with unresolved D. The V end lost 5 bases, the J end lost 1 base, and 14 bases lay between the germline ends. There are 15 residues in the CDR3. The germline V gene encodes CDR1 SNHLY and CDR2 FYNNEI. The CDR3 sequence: CASSTRGGRNTEAFF. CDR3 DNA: TGTGCCAGCAGTACACGGGGTGGGAGGAACACTGAAGCTTTCTTT.

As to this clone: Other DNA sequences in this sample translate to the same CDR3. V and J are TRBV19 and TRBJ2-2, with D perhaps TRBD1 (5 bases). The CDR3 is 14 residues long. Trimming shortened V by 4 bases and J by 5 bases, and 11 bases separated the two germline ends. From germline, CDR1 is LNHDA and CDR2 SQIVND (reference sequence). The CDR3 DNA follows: TGTGCCAGTAGTAGGCAGGGTCGGACCGGGGAGCTGTTTTTT. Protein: CASSRQGRTGELFF.

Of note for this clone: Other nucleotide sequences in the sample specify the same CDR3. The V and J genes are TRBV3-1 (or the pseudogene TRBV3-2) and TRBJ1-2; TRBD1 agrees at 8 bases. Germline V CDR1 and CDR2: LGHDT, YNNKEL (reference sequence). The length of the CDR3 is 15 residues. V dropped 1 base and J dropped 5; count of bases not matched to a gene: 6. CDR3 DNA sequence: TGTGCCAGCAGCCAAGGGCAGGGGGCCTCATATGGCTACACCTTC. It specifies CASSQGQGASYGYTF.

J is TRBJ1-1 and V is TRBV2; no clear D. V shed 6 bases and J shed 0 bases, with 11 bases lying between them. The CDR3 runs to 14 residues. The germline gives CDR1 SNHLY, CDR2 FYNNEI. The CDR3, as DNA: TGTGCCAGCAGCGAGCCTACCATGAACACTGAAGCTTTCTTT. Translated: CASSEPTMNTEAFF.

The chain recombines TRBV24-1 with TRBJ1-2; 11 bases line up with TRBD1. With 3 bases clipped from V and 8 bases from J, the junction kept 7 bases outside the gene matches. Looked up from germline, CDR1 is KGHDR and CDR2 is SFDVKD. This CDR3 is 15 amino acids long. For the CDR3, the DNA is TGTGCCACCAGTGATGACTCCCGGGACAGGGGGGGCTACACCTTC. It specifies CATSDDSRDRGGYTF.

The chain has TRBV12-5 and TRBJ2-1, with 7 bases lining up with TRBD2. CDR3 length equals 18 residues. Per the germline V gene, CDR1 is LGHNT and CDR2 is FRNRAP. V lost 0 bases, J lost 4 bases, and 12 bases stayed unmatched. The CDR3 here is CASGLVRGAGRFYNEQFF. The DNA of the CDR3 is TGTGCTAGTGGTTTGGTACGGGGAGCGGGGAGGTTTTACAATGAGCAGTTCTTC.

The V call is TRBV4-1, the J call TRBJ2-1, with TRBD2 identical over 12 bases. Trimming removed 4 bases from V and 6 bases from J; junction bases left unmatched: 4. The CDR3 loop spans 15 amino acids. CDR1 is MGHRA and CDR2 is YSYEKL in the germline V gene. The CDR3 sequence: CASSRLAGGINEQFF. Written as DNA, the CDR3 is TGCGCCAGCAGCCGGCTAGCGGGGGGGATCAATGAGCAGTTCTTC.

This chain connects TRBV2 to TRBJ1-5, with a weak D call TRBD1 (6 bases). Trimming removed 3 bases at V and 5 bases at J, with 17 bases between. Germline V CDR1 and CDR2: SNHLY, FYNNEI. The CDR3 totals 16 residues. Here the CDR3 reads CASSDLGGAGHQPQHF. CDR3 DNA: TGTGCCAGCAGTGATTTAGGGGGTGCTGGCCATCAGCCCCAGCATTTT.

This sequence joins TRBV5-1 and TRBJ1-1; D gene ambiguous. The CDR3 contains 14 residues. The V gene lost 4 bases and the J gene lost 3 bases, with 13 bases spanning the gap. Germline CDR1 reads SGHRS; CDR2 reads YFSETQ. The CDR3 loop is CASSTAGTYTEAFF. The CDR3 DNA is TGCGCCAGCAGCACTGCAGGAACTTACACTGAAGCTTTCTTT. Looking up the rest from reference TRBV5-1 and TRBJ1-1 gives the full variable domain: KAGVTQTPRYLIKTRGQQVTLSCSPISGHRSVSWYQQTPGQGLQFLFEYFSETQRNKGNFPGRFSGRQFSNSRSEMNVSTLELGDSALYLCASSTAGTYTEAFFGQGTRLTVV.

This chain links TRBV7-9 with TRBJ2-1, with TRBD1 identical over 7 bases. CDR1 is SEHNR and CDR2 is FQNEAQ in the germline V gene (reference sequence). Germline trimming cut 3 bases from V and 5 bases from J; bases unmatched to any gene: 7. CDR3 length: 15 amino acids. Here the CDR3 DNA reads TGTGCCAGCAGCTTCCCGGGACAGAAAAACAATGAGCAGTTCTTC. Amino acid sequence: CASSFPGQKNNEQFF. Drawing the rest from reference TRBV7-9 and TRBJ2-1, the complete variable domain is DTGVSQNPRHKITKRGQNVTFRCDPISEHNRLYWYRQTLGQGPEFLTYFQNEAQLEKSRLLSDRFSAERPKGSFSTLEIQRTEQGDSAMYLCASSFPGQKNNEQFFGPGTRLTVL.

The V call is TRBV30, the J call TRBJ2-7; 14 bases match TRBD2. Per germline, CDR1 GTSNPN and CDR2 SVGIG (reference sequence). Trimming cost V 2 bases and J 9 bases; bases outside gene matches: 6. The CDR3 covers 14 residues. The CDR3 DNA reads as TGTGCCTGGAGTATGTCCGGACTAGCGGGGGGGCAGTACTTC. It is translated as CAWSMSGLAGGQYF.

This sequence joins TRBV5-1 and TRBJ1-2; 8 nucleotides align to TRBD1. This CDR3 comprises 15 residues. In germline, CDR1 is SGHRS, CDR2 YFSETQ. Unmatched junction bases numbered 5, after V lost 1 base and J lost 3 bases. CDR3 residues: CASSLNRGYDYGYTF. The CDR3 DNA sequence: TGCGCCAGCAGCTTGAACAGGGGGTATGACTATGGCTACACCTTC.

The CDR3 region has the DNA TGCGCCAGCAGCCAAGAGCGCAGGTATAGCAATCAGCCCCAGCATTTT. Its protein is CASSQERRYSNQPQHF. The chain employs TRBV4-1 and TRBJ1-5; D ambiguous. CDR3 length equals 16 residues. Trimming shortened V by 0 bases and J by 0 bases, and 9 bases separated the two germline ends. CDR1 is MGHRA, CDR2 YSYEKL, per germline.

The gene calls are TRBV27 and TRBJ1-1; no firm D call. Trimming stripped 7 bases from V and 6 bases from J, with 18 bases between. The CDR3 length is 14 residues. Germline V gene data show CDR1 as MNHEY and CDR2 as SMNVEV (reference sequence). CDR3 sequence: CASTLRGSNAEAFF. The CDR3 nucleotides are TGTGCCAGCACCCTCAGAGGGTCTAACGCTGAAGCTTTCTTT.

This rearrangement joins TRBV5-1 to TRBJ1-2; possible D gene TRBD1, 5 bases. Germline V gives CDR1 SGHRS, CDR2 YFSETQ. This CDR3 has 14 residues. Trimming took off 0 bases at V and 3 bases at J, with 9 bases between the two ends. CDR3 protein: CASSLAGKDYGYTF. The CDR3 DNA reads TGCGCCAGCAGCTTGGCAGGGAAGGACTATGGCTACACCTTC.